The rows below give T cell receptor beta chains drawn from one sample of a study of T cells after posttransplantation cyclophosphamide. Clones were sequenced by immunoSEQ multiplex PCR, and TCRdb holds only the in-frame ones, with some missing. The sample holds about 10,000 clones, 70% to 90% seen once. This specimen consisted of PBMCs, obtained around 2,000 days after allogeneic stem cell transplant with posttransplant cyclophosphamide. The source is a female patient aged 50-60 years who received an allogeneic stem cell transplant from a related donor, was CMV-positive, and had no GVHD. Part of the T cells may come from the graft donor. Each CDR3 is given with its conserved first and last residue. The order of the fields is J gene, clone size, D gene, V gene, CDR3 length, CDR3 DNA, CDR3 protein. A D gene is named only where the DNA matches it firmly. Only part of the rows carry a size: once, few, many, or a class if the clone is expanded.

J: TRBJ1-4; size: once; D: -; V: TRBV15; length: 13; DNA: TGTGCCACCAGCAGAGATTTAATGGAAAAACTGTTTTTT; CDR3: CATSRDLMEKLFF
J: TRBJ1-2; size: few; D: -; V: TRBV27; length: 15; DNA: TGTGCCAGCAGTTTATCGAGGGGGGGCGCTGATGGCTACACCTTC; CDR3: CASSLSRGGADGYTF
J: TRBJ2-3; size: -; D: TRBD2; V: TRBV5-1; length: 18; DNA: TGCGCCAGCAGCTCGGGACTAGCGGGGCTTAATAAAATAGATACGCAGTATTTT; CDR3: CASSSGLAGLNKIDTQYF
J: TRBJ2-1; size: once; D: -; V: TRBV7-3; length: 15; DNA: TGTGCCAGCAGCCTCAGCGCCAGCTCCTACAATGAGCAGTTCTTC; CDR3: CASSLSASSYNEQFF
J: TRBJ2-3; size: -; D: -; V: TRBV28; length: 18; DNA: TGTGCCAGCAGTTTCCACGCTCTCCGGGACTGGGGCACAGATACGCAGTATTTT; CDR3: CASSFHALRDWGTDTQYF
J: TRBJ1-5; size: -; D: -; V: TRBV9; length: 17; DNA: TGTGCCAGCAGTAGGGGGGGTAGGCCGTACCGCAATCAGCCCCAGCATTTT; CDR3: CASSRGGRPYRNQPQHF
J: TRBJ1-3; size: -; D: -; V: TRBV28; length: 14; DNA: TGTGCCAGCAGGCCCCAGGGGTCTGGAAACACCATATATTTT; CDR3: CASRPQGSGNTIYF
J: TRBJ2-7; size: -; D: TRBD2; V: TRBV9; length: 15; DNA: TGTGCCAGCAGCGTTAGCGGGAGCGCCTCCTACGAGCAGTACTTC; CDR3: CASSVSGSASYEQYF
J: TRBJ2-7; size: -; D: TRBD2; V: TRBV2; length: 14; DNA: TGTGCCAGCAACTTCGGCGGGAGTACCTACGAGCAGTACTTC; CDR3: CASNFGGSTYEQYF
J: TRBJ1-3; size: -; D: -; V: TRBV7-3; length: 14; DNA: TGTGCCAGCAGCCCCACTGGACAGGGAAACACCATATATTTT; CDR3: CASSPTGQGNTIYF
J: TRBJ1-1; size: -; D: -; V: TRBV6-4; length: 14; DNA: TGTGCCAGCCGAGCCGACTTCGAAGACACTGAAGCTTTCTTT; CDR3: CASRADFEDTEAFF
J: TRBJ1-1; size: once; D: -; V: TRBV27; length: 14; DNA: TGTGCCAGCAGTTTGACACATTTAAGGACTGAAGCTTTCTTT; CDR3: CASSLTHLRTEAFF
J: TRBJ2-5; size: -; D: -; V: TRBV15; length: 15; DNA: TGTGCCACCAGCAGAGATCGACTAACGTGGGAGACCCAGTACTTC; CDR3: CATSRDRLTWETQYF
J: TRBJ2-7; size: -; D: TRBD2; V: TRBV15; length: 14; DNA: TGTGCCACCAGCAGGACCGGGACTAGCTACGAGCAGTACTTC; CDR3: CATSRTGTSYEQYF
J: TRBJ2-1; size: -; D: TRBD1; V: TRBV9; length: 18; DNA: TGTGCCAGCAGCGTAGTCGGGAATGGACAGGGGGCCTACAATGAGCAGTTCTTC; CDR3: CASSVVGNGQGAYNEQFF
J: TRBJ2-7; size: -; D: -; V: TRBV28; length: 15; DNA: TGTGCCAGCAGTTTCCCGGCGGCAAGCTCCTACGAGCAGTACTTC; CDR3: CASSFPAASSYEQYF
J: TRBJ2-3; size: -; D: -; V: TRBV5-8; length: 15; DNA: TGTGCCAGCAGCTTGACGGGAACTAGAGTAGATACGCAGTATTTT; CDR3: CASSLTGTRVDTQYF
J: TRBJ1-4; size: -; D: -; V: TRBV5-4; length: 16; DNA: TGTGCCAGCAGCCAGATGACCCGGGTCGGGTTAGAAAAACTGTTTTTT; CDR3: CASSQMTRVGLEKLFF
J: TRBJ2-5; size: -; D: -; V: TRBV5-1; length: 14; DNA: TGCGCCAGCAGCTCGCTAGCCACCCAAGAGACCCAGTACTTC; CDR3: CASSSLATQETQYF
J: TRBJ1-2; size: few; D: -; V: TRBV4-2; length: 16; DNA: TGTGCCAGCAGCCCCGGAAAAACCGGGTGGCCCGCTGGCTACACCTTC; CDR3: CASSPGKTGWPAGYTF
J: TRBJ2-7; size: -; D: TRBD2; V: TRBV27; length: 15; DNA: TGTGCCAGCAGTTTATCGACCGGGACTAGCGAAGAGCAGTACTTC; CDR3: CASSLSTGTSEEQYF
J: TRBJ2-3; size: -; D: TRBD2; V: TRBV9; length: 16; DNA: TGTGCCAGCAGCGTAGGTGGCGGGAGGGCCACAGATACGCAGTATTTT; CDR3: CASSVGGGRATDTQYF
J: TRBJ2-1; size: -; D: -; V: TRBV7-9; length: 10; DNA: TGTGCCGGAATAGCCGGTGAGCAGTTCTTC; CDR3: CAGIAGEQFF
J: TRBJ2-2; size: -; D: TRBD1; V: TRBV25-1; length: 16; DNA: TGTGCCAGCAGTGAAGCCGGGACAGGTTGGACCGGGGAGCTGTTTTTT; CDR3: CASSEAGTGWTGELFF
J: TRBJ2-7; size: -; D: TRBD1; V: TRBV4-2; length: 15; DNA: TGTGCCAGCAGCCAAGCGGGACAGAGCTCCTACGAGCAGTACTTC; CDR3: CASSQAGQSSYEQYF
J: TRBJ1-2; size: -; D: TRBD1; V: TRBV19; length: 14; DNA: TGTGCCAGTAGTTCGACAGGGGACAACTATGGCTACACCTTC; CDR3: CASSSTGDNYGYTF
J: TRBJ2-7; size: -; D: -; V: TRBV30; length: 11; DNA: TGTGCCTGGAGTCGGGGGTACGAGCAGTACTTC; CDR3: CAWSRGYEQYF
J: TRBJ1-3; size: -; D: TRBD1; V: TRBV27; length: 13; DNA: TGTGCCAGCAGTTTCGACAGGGCAAACACCATATATTTT; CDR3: CASSFDRANTIYF
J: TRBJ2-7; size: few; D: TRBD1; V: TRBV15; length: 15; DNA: TGTGCCACCAGCCGATCCGGGACAGGGCTGGGCGAGCAGTACTTC; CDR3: CATSRSGTGLGEQYF
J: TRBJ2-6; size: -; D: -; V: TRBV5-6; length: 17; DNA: TGTGCCAGCAGCTTGGAGGGGACTCTGTCTGGGGCCAACGTCCTGACTTTC; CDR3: CASSLEGTLSGANVLTF
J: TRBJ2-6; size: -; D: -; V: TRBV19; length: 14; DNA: TGTGCCAGTAGTCAAAACTCTGGGGCCAACGTCCTGACTTTC; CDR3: CASSQNSGANVLTF
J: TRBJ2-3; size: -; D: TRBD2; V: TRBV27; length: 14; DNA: TGTGCCAGCAGCTTGGGACTAACCACAGATACGCAGTATTTT; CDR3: CASSLGLTTDTQYF
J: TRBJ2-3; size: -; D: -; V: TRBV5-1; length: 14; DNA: TGCGCCAGCAGCTTGTCGACTAGCACAGATACGCAGTATTTT; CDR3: CASSLSTSTDTQYF
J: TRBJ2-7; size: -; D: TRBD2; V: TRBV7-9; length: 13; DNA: TGTGCCAGCAGCTCCGGGGGGGGCTACGAGCAGTACTTC; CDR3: CASSSGGGYEQYF
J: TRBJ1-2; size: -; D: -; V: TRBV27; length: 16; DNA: TGTGCCAGCAGTGCCCGGGTGATCACCCCTTCGGGTGGCTACACCTTC; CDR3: CASSARVITPSGGYTF
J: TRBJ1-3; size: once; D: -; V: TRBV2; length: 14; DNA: TGTGCCAGCAGTGACCCCAGTATCGCGGGCACCATATATTTT; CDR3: CASSDPSIAGTIYF
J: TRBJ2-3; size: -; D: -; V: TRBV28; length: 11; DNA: TGTGCCAGCAGCCTAGGATATACGCAGTATTTT; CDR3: CASSLGYTQYF
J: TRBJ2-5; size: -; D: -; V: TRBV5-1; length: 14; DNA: TGCGCCAGCAGCTTGCAGGGTGGGAAAGAGACCCAGTACTTC; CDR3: CASSLQGGKETQYF
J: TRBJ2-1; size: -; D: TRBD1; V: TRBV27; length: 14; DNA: TGTGCCAGCAGTTCGCGACAGGGGGACAATGAGCAGTTCTTC; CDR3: CASSSRQGDNEQFF
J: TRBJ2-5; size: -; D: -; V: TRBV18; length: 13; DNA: TGTGCCAGCTCACCCGCAGGGCAAGAGACCCAGTACTTC; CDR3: CASSPAGQETQYF
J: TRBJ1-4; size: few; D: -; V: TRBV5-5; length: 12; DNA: TGTGCCAGCAGCTTGCGGGGGGAAAAACTGTTTTTT; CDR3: CASSLRGEKLFF
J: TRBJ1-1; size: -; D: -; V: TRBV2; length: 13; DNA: TGTGCCAGCAGTGAATTGGGCAGCATTGAAGCTTTCTTT; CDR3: CASSELGSIEAFF
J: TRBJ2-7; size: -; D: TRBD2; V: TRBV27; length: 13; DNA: TGTGCCAGCATGGGACTAGCGATTCACGAGCAGTACTTC; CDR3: CASMGLAIHEQYF
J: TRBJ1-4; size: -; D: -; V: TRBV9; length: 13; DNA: TGTGCCAGCAGCGTCCACCCCGGTGAAAAACTGTTTTTT; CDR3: CASSVHPGEKLFF
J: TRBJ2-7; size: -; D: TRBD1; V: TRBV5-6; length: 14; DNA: TGTGCCAGCAGCCGCGGGACAGGAGTCGACGAGCAGTACTTC; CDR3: CASSRGTGVDEQYF
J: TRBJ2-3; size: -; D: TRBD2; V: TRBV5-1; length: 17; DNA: TGCGCCAGCAGCTGGCCCCTACTAGCGGGGAGCACAGATACGCAGTATTTT; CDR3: CASSWPLLAGSTDTQYF
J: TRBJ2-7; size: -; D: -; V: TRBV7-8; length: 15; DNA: TGTGCCAGCAGCTTAGACGAGGCCTGGCCCTACGAGCAGTACTTC; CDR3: CASSLDEAWPYEQYF
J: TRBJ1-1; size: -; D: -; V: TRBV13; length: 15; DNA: TGTGCCAGCAGCCAGAGGACTCTTTCTAACACTGAAGCTTTCTTT; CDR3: CASSQRTLSNTEAFF
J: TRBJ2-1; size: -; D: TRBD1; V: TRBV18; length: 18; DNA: TGTGCCAGCTCACCCCGGACGACAGGGTTAAGCTCCTACAATGAGCAGTTCTTC; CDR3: CASSPRTTGLSSYNEQFF
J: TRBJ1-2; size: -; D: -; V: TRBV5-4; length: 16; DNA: TGTGCCAGCAGCTTAGGGGGAGGGGGGGCGTACTATGGCTACACCTTC; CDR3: CASSLGGGGAYYGYTF
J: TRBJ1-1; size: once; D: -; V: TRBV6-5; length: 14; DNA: TGTGCCAGCAGTTCAGGGCAGGGTTTCGCTGAAGCTTTCTTT; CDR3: CASSSGQGFAEAFF
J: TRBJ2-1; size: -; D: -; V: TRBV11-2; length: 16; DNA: TGTGCCAGCAAAACACGGGCGGGGAGCTCCTACAATGAGCAGTTCTTC; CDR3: CASKTRAGSSYNEQFF
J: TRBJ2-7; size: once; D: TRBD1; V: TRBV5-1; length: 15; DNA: TGCGCCAGCAGCTTGGACAGGGGATTACCCTACGAGCAGTACTTC; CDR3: CASSLDRGLPYEQYF